This T cell receptor beta chain was obtained from a study of T cell responses to AZD1222 COVID-19 vaccine. In the study overall: Pooled together were second doses at about 4 or about 12 weeks.

Generated by immunoSEQ multiplex PCR, the TCRdb table keeps only in-frame clones and is missing some. The sample contains about 92,000 clones, almost 90% of which appear only once. The CDR3 sequence is 15 residues long. Germline loops: CDR1 SQVTM, CDR2 ANQGSEA. Trimming shortened V by 7 bases and J by 0 bases, and 17 bases separated the two germline ends. Comment on this clone: What it binds is not known.

Study-level points and caveats: Spike was spanned by vaccine-associated CD4 TCRs, with dominance at 160-218 and 743-854.

Sequencing was performed on peripheral blood, taken on day 0 of AZD1222 vaccination. The clonotype was recovered from an adult in good health. The gene calls are TRBV29-1 and TRBJ2-3; D is perhaps TRBD1 (5 bases). CDR3 nucleotide sequence: TGCAGCGCCAGAAAGCAGGGCACTAGCACAGATACGCAGTATTTT. This codes for CSARKQGTSTDTQYF.